This TCR beta chain emerged from a study of vaccination and CD4 T cells after COVID-19. Germline V gene data show CDR1 as MNHNS and CDR2 as SASEGT. CDR3 length: 14 amino acids. The germline V and J ends were trimmed by 6 bases and 0 bases, with 9 bases remaining between them. Time point denoted: late sampling 161 to 241 days after vaccination in three convalescent patients. MiXCR was run by TCRdb on the PCR reads, yielding one entry per CDR3 protein. This table has 26,000 or so distinct CDR3 sequences, 45% to 60% appearing once. The sequence was collected from a human donor who had recovered from COVID-19. The chain carries TRBV6-1 and TRBJ1-5; D remains unclear. The material was CD4+ T cells from blood, obtained about 7 months after SARS-CoV-2 vaccination. This CDR3 reads CASSAGNSNQPQHF. For the CDR3, the DNA is TGTGCCAGCAGCGCCGGGAATAGCAATCAGCCCCAGCATTTT.